This TCR beta chain appears in the sequencing data of a study of T cells in Graves' hyperthyroidism and ophthalmopathy. Points from the study as a whole: Ophthalmopathy was separated from stable hyperthyroidism by a 13 V-J model. Expanded thyroid clonotypes (above 0.001) were mostly also found in blood.

Germline V CDR1 and CDR2: SGDLS, YYNGEE. After removal of 3 bases from V and 10 bases from J, the junction contained 9 bases not matched to a gene. The CDR3 totals 16 residues. Hyperthyroidism was newly diagnosed in patients aged 18 to 65 (duration under 2 months). Reasons for excluding patients were uncontrolled infection, other autoimmune disease, pregnancy or lactation. Amplification of TCR beta CDR3 regions was performed using RNA transcripts as template. Using the HTBI primer set, a first-round RT-PCR was run on the TCR CDR3. TCRdb called the multiplex PCR reads again in MiXCR, with one record for every CDR3 protein. The sample shows 200,000 to 250,000 distinct CDR3 sequences, approximately 20% of them seen only once. This clonotype showed up many times. Its target is unknown.

The chain uses TRBV9 and TRBJ2-1; 14 bases are shared with TRBD2. The source is a middle-aged man with Graves' hyperthyroidism. The sequenced material came from blood. The chain's CDR3 is CASSARLAGGPPEQFF. Here the CDR3 DNA reads TGTGCCAGCAGCGCCAGACTAGCGGGGGGGCCACCGGAGCAGTTCTTC.